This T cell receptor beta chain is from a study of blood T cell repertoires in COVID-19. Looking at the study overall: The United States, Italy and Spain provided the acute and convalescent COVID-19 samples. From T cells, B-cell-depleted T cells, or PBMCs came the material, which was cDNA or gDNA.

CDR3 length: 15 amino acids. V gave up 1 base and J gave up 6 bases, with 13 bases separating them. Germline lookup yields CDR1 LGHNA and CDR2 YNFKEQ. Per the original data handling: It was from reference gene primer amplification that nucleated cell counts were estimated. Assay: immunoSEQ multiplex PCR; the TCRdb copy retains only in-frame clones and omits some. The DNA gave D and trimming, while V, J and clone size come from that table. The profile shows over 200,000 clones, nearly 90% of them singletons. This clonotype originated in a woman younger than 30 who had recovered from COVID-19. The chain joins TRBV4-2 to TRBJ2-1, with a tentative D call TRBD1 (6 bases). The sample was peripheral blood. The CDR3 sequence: CASSQADRDTNEQFF. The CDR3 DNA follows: TGTGCCAGCAGCCAAGCAGACCGGGACACCAATGAGCAGTTCTTC.